Presented here are 5 T cell receptor beta chains from one specimen sequenced in a study of blood T cell repertoires in COVID-19. Method: immunoSEQ multiplex PCR; TCRdb's copy keeps in-frame clones and lacks some. Of about 370,000 clones in the sample, 80% to 90% were seen once. Sequenced material: peripheral blood. These receptors were obtained from a woman aged 25 to 39 with COVID-19, enrolled during active disease.

The chain employs TRBV5-4 and TRBJ1-2; D gene unclear. V was pared by 2 bases and J by 8 bases, with 13 bases between. Germline CDR1 reads SGHNT; CDR2 reads YYREEE (reference sequence). The CDR3 contains 13 residues. The CDR3 spells CASSFRNQEGYTF. The CDR3 nucleotides are TGTGCCAGCAGCTTCAGGAACCAGGAAGGCTACACCTTC.

The chain has TRBV27 and TRBJ1-5, with unresolved D. Germline CDR1 reads MNHEY; CDR2 reads SMNVEV (reference sequence). V was trimmed by 5 bases and J by 6 bases, leaving 14 bases between them. The length of the CDR3 is 14 residues. The CDR3 loop is CASSAYFEGQPQHF. The CDR3 DNA reads TGTGCCAGCAGTGCCTACTTCGAGGGTCAGCCCCAGCATTTT.

The chain uses TRBV9 and TRBJ1-2, with D uncertain. This CDR3 region has 11 residues. The V and J ends lost 3 bases and 4 bases respectively, with 4 bases between them. Germline assignment: CDR1 SGDLS and CDR2 YYNGEE. As DNA, the CDR3 is TGTGCCAGCAGCGCTAGCTATGGCTACACCTTC. This gives the protein CASSASYGYTF.

Here the CDR3 reads CASSSPTFQGGYLRDTQYF. The CDR3 coding sequence is TGTGCCAGTAGTTCCCCGACCTTCCAAGGGGGCTACTTGAGAGATACGCAGTATTTT. The chain links TRBV19 to TRBJ2-3; 7 nucleotides match TRBD1. Germline V lookup: CDR1 LNHDA, CDR2 SQIVND (reference sequence). CDR3 size: 19 residues. The ends lost 5 bases at V and 5 bases at J; junction bases unmatched: 22.

The CDR3 region is CASSGGGTSDSNQPQHF. The CDR3 DNA follows: TGCGCCAGCAGTGGTGGTGGGACAAGTGATAGCAATCAGCCCCAGCATTTT. This chain uses TRBV10-2 with TRBJ1-5; D may be TRBD1 (6 bases). Germline V gene lookup returns CDR1 WSHSY and CDR2 SAAADI. The CDR3 loop spans 17 amino acids. V was pared by 4 bases and J by 0 bases, with 16 bases between.